This record covers a single T cell receptor (beta chain). Its antigen is unidentified. This entry comes from a study of cytomegalovirus exposure and HLA in healthy donors. Study context: Per a later analysis, the roughly 690 first-cohort and 120 or so validation repertoires shared one platform. Study-level points and caveats: Most TCR sequences showed up rarely, but some public TCRs showed up in many donors. The authors listed approximately 160 TCR beta chains as cytomegalovirus-associated.

Clones were sequenced by immunoSEQ multiplex PCR, and TCRdb holds only the in-frame ones, with some missing. This table has about 310,000 clones, approximately 91% appearing once. V gave up 3 bases and J gave up 4 bases; unmatched junction bases: 6. CDR1 is LNHDA and CDR2 is SQIVND in the germline V gene (reference sequence). This CDR3 spans 14 amino acids. The material sequenced was PBMCs. This sequence joins TRBV19 and TRBJ2-7, with 7 bases lining up with TRBD1. The TCR sequence derives from a man aged 25-45 years in good health and CMV-seronegative. The DNA for the CDR3 is TGTGCCAGTAGTATGGTAGGGGGCCCTTACGAGCAGTACTTC. Translating gives CASSMVGGPYEQYF.